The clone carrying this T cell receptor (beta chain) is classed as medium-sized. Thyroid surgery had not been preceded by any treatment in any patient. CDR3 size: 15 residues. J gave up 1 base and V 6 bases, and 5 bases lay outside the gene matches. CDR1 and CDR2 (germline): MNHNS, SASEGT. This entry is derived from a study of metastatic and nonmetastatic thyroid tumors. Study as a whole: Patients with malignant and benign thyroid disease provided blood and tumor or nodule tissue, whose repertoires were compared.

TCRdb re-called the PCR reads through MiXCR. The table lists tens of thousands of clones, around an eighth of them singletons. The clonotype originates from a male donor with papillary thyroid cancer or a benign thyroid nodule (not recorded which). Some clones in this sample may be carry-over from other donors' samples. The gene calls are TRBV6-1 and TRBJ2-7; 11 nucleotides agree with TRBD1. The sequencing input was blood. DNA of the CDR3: TGTGCCAGCAGGAGGGACAGGGGGGGGTCCTACGAGCAGTACTTC. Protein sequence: CASRRDRGGSYEQYF.